Shown below are 22 T cell receptor beta chains from a single sample sequenced in a study of radiation and T cells in renal cell carcinoma. Time point described: blood 4 weeks post-SBRT, at nephrectomy. Described treatment: 15 Gy SBRT to primary tumor, nephrectomy 4 weeks later. Data came from immunoSEQ multiplex PCR; TCRdb stores just in-frame clones and leaves some out. The sample lists around 170,000 clones, 88% occurring once. The sequencing here drew on blood, taken from a patient whose treatment included radiotherapy and nephrectomy. These receptors came from a woman between 50 and 59 years old with renal cell carcinoma.

This chain connects TRBV5-6 to TRBJ2-3, with a weak D call TRBD1 (6 bases). From germline, CDR1 is SGHDT and CDR2 YYEEEE. V was clipped by 5 bases and J by 7 bases, with 11 bases between them. The CDR3 has 12 residues. The CDR3 reads CASRTGTNTQYF. The CDR3 bases are TGTGCCAGCAGGACGGGGACAAATACGCAGTATTTT. Full variable domain (rest looked up from reference TRBV5-6 and TRBJ2-3): DAGVTQSPTHLIKTRGQQVTLRCSPKSGHDTVSWYQQALGQGPQFIFQYYEEEERQRGNFPDRFSGHQFPNYSSELNVNALLLGDSALYLCASRTGTNTQYFGPGTRLTVL.

This chain connects TRBV6-6 to TRBJ1-2; 7 bases fit TRBD1. The ends lost 5 bases at V and 8 bases at J; junction bases unmatched: 14. This CDR3 is built from 15 residues. Germline V gene lookup returns CDR1 MNHNY and CDR2 SVGAGI (reference sequence). CDR3: CASSQTGKTVGGYTF. Written as DNA, the CDR3 is TGTGCCAGCAGTCAGACAGGGAAGACGGTTGGAGGCTACACCTTC.

CDR3 sequence: CASRGLGEKLFF. The CDR3, as DNA: TGTGCCAGCAGGGGGCTAGGGGAAAAACTGTTTTTT. The V gene is TRBV25-1, the J gene TRBJ1-4, with a possible D match to TRBD1 (5 bases). Trimming removed 6 bases at V and 8 bases at J, with 10 bases between. Germline lookup yields CDR1 MGHDK and CDR2 SYGVNS. This CDR3 has 12 amino acids.

J is TRBJ1-1 and V is TRBV6-6, with 8 bases that match TRBD1. CDR3 length equals 15 residues. CDR1 is MNHNY, CDR2 SVGAGI, per germline (reference sequence). The junction had 9 bases not matched to a gene; V was cut back by 5 bases and J by 4 bases. CDR3 protein: CASSPSQGARTEAFF. DNA for the CDR3: TGTGCCAGCAGTCCCTCGCAGGGGGCTCGCACTGAAGCTTTCTTT.

Notes on this clone: This may stem from a read error, because a much larger clone lies one nucleotide away. The chain combines TRBV19 with TRBJ2-1; 11 bases map to TRBD2. CDR3 length: 15 residues. The V segment lost 3 bases and the J segment 4 bases; nucleotides outside the gene matches: 2. Looked up from germline, CDR1 is LNHDA and CDR2 is SQIVND (reference sequence). CDR3 in DNA: TGTGCCAGTAGTATCGCTAGCGGGGGGTACAATGAGCAGTTCTTC. It encodes CASSIASGGYNEQFF.

This clone appeared a single time. The chain uses TRBV18 and TRBJ1-1; possibly TRBD1 for D (5 bases). V shed 5 bases and J shed 1 base, with 8 bases lying between them. This CDR3 comprises 13 residues. Germline V CDR1 and CDR2: KGHSH, LQKENI. The CDR3 protein is CASSTTGNTEAFF. The CDR3 DNA follows: TGTGCCAGCTCAACTACAGGGAACACTGAAGCTTTCTTT.

Details on this clone: This sample also contains other DNA sequences that code for the same CDR3. V usage is TRBV18 and J usage is TRBJ1-1, with D possibly matching TRBD1 (6 bases). Germline-derived CDR1 and CDR2 are KGHSH and LQKENI. This CDR3 has 14 residues. The V and J ends lost 2 bases and 3 bases respectively, with 10 bases between them. CDR3 sequence reads: CASSPLQGDTEAFF. The CDR3 DNA sequence: TGTGCCAGCTCACCATTACAGGGAGACACTGAAGCTTTCTTT. The variable domain in full, with the rest retrieved from reference TRBV18 and TRBJ1-1, is NAGVMQNPRHLVRRRGQEARLRCSPMKGHSHVYWYRQLPEEGLKFMVYLQKENIIDESGMPKERFSAEFPKEGPSILRIQQVVRGDSAAYFCASSPLQGDTEAFFGQGTRLTVV.

V and J are TRBV6-4 and TRBJ2-6; possibly TRBD1 for D (5 bases). Trimming took 8 bases from V and 2 from J, leaving 13 bases between them. This CDR3 contains 15 residues. Germline V gene lookup returns CDR1 MRHNA and CDR2 SNTAGT. CDR3 sequence: CASSQDRAGANVLTF. CDR3 coding DNA: TGTGCCAGCTCACAGGATAGGGCTGGGGCCAACGTCCTGACTTTC.

V and J are TRBV7-9 and TRBJ2-7; no firm D call. The CDR3 spans 14 residues. Trimming shortened V by 2 bases and J by 4 bases, and 12 bases separated the two germline ends. Looked up from germline, CDR1 is SEHNR and CDR2 is FQNEAQ (reference sequence). The CDR3: CASSLSGHYYEQYF. In DNA, the CDR3 is TGTGCCAGCAGCTTATCCGGCCATTATTACGAGCAGTACTTC.

J is TRBJ2-5 and V is TRBV5-6; D is unclear. Germline values: CDR1 SGHDT, CDR2 YYEEEE. V dropped 0 bases and J dropped 5 bases, with 5 bases sitting between them. The CDR3 runs to 12 residues. The CDR3 region is CASSLGVETQYF. For the CDR3, the DNA is TGTGCCAGCAGCTTGGGGGTGGAGACCCAGTACTTC.

This rearrangement joins TRBV9 to TRBJ1-2; 8 positions match TRBD1. Germline trimming cut 4 bases from V and 0 bases from J; bases unmatched to any gene: 5. The CDR3 contains 15 residues. Germline assignment: CDR1 SGDLS and CDR2 YYNGEE. CDR3 coding DNA: TGTGCCAGCAGCCGACAGGGGATTTCTAACTATGGCTACACCTTC. As protein: CASSRQGISNYGYTF.

This chain links TRBV4-2 with TRBJ1-5, with D perhaps matching TRBD1 (5 bases). The CDR3 loop spans 15 amino acids. Trimming removed 3 bases at V and 2 bases at J, with 11 bases between. Germline V gene data show CDR1 as LGHNA and CDR2 as YNFKEQ. The CDR3 region is CASSQGQAGNQPQHF. CDR3 bases: TGTGCCAGCAGCCAGGGGCAGGCGGGCAATCAGCCCCAGCATTTT.

This chain links TRBV19 with TRBJ1-2; D perhaps matches TRBD1 (5 bases). The CDR3 length is 16 residues. The germline V gene encodes CDR1 LNHDA and CDR2 SQIVND (reference sequence). Trimming left V 4 bases short and J 5 bases short, with 20 bases between. The CDR3 reads CASSTLGTRAVYGYTF. The CDR3 bases are TGTGCCAGTAGTACCCTGGGGACGCGAGCTGTTTATGGCTACACCTTC.

The CDR3 DNA reads TGTGCCAGCAGCAACCGACAGGCCCAGAACACCGGGGAGCTGTTTTTT. Encoded protein: CASSNRQAQNTGELFF. The chain couples TRBV7-6 to TRBJ2-2; possibly TRBD1 for D (6 bases). This CDR3 region has 16 residues. Looked up from germline, CDR1 is SGHVS and CDR2 is FNYEAQ. V was shortened by 5 bases and J by 1 base, with 14 bases between the two germline ends.

V is TRBV5-1 and J is TRBJ2-7, with 16 bases aligning to TRBD2. Germline V gene lookup returns CDR1 SGHRS and CDR2 YFSETQ. J gave up 2 bases and V 2 bases, and 1 base lay outside the gene matches. This CDR3 spans 16 amino acids. The CDR3, as DNA: TGCGCCAGCAGCTTCGGGACTAGCGGGGGGGCCTACGAGCAGTACTTC. Its protein is CASSFGTSGGAYEQYF.

The V gene is TRBV7-6, the J gene TRBJ1-1; possible D gene TRBD1, 6 bases. Trimming took 5 bases from V and 3 from J, leaving 10 bases between them. This CDR3 is built from 13 residues. Germline-derived CDR1 and CDR2 are SGHVS and FNYEAQ. The DNA for the CDR3 is TGTGCCAGCAGCCACGAGGGGGACACTGAAGCTTTCTTT. Translation: CASSHEGDTEAFF.

This chain connects TRBV5-1 to TRBJ1-2; no clear D. V lost 4 bases and J lost 1, with 17 bases in between. Germline CDR1 reads SGHRS; CDR2 reads YFSETQ. The CDR3 spans 16 residues. The DNA of the CDR3 is TGCGCCAGCAGCGTACCGGGATTAACGCGTAACTATGGCTACACCTTC. It is translated as CASSVPGLTRNYGYTF.

V usage is TRBV7-3 and J usage is TRBJ1-3, with a weak D call TRBD1 (5 bases). Trimming stripped 1 base from V and 11 bases from J, with 18 bases between. The germline CDR1 and CDR2 sequences are SGHTA and FQGTGA. This CDR3 comprises 15 residues. The DNA of the CDR3 is TGTGCCAGCAGCTTAAATCCCTATGAGGGGCAAGCCATATATTTT. Amino acids: CASSLNPYEGQAIYF.

The V and J genes are TRBV7-2 and TRBJ1-1, with a possible D match to TRBD1 (6 bases). CDR3 size: 16 residues. Germline V lookup: CDR1 SGHTA, CDR2 FQGNSA. Trimming left V 3 bases short and J 0 bases short, with 14 bases between. CDR3 amino acids: CASSLSGTFLNTEAFF. For the CDR3, the DNA is TGTGCCAGCAGCTTGTCCGGGACATTCCTGAACACTGAAGCTTTCTTT.

J is TRBJ2-1 and V is TRBV6-1, with D perhaps TRBD1 (6 bases). Trimming took 8 bases from V and 0 from J, leaving 14 bases between them. The CDR3 length is 15 residues. Germline V CDR1 and CDR2: MNHNS, SASEGT. The CDR3: CASGVRGSSYNEQFF. In DNA form, the CDR3 reads TGTGCCAGCGGGGTTAGGGGGAGCTCCTACAATGAGCAGTTCTTC.

The chain has TRBV5-4 and TRBJ2-1; 14 nucleotides match TRBD2. Trimming cost V 4 bases and J 8 bases; bases outside gene matches: 8. The germline V gene encodes CDR1 SGHNT and CDR2 YYREEE (reference sequence). This CDR3 contains 16 residues. In nucleotides, the CDR3 is TGTGCCAGCAGCCCCTGGACTAGCGGGGGGCGCTATGAGCAGTTCTTC. Translating it yields CASSPWTSGGRYEQFF.

J is TRBJ2-5 and V is TRBV19; perhaps TRBD2 as D (6 bases). V dropped 9 bases and J dropped 1 base, with 18 bases sitting between them. Germline CDR1 reads LNHDA; CDR2 reads SQIVND (reference sequence). The CDR3 is made up of 15 amino acids. The CDR3 DNA reads TGTGCCAGCCAGAAGGATCTAGCGCTCCAAGAGACCCAGTACTTC. It translates to CASQKDLALQETQYF.